These 7 T cell receptor beta chains came from one sample sequenced in a study of T cell repertoires in cytomegalovirus infection. TCRdb passed the reads through MiXCR, listing each CDR3 protein once. The profile shows some 240,000 distinct CDR3 sequences, 17% of them singletons. The sequencing input was CD8+ T cells from PBMCs. All receptors come from a human donor in good health (CMV status not recorded). Some clones in this sample may be carry-over from other donors' samples.

V usage is TRBV5-6 and J usage is TRBJ2-3; 8 nucleotides align to TRBD1. With V trimmed by 2 bases and J by 5 bases, 1 base remained unmatched. The CDR3 sequence is 13 residues long. Germline V gene data show CDR1 as SGHDT and CDR2 as YYEEEE. CDR3 sequence reads: CASSLQGVDTQYF. The CDR3 coding sequence is TGTGCCAGCAGCTTACAGGGGGTAGATACGCAGTATTTT.

This clonotype has more than one count but fewer than ten. CDR3 region: CASSLVESGLAGYEQYF. CDR3 in DNA: TGTGCCAGCAGCTTAGTGGAGTCGGGACTAGCGGGCTACGAGCAGTACTTC. V gene TRBV11-2 combines with J gene TRBJ2-7; 12 bases map to TRBD2. V lost 1 base to trimming and J lost 3 bases; unmatched junction nucleotides: 7. The CDR3 spans 17 residues. Germline loops: CDR1 SGHAT, CDR2 FQNNGV.

The rearrangement uses TRBV11-2 and TRBJ2-5, with D unresolved. This CDR3 contains 15 residues. Trimming stripped 1 base from V and 3 bases from J, with 12 bases between. The V gene's germline CDR1 is SGHAT and CDR2 FQNNGV. This CDR3 is CASSLAPGSKETQYF. The CDR3 DNA reads TGTGCCAGCAGCTTAGCTCCAGGTTCCAAAGAGACCCAGTACTTC.

The chain employs TRBV7-6 and TRBJ2-3; the D is unclear. V shed 2 bases and J shed 4 bases, with 13 bases lying between them. Germline loops: CDR1 SGHVS, CDR2 FNYEAQ. The CDR3 is 15 amino acids. CDR3 protein: CASSLFAVSADTQYF. CDR3 sequence (DNA): TGTGCCAGCAGCTTATTCGCGGTGTCGGCAGATACGCAGTATTTT.

This clonotype was counted at least ten times. This rearrangement joins TRBV7-9 to TRBJ2-1, with D possibly matching TRBD1 (5 bases). The CDR3 is 16 residues long. Germline V gives CDR1 SEHNR, CDR2 FQNEAQ (reference sequence). Trimming cost V 5 bases and J 4 bases, with 18 bases left between them. CDR3 region: CASSVPDTGSYNEQFF. CDR3 nucleotides: TGTGCCAGCAGCGTTCCGGACACCGGGTCTTACAATGAGCAGTTCTTC.

This chain links TRBV5-1 with TRBJ2-7, with 9 bases lining up with TRBD1. Trimming cost V 4 bases and J 5 bases; bases outside gene matches: 10. The CDR3 runs 15 residues. Germline V gene sequence: CDR1 SGHRS, CDR2 YFSETQ. CDR3 sequence (DNA): TGCGCCAGCAGCCCGGCGGGACAGGGATTTGACGAGCAGTACTTC. It specifies CASSPAGQGFDEQYF.

V usage is TRBV19 and J usage is TRBJ1-5; 8 nucleotides agree with TRBD1. Trimming removed 6 bases from V and 2 bases from J; junction bases left unmatched: 3. Germline lookup yields CDR1 LNHDA and CDR2 SQIVND (reference sequence). There are 14 residues in the CDR3. CDR3 sequence reads: CASRTDRGNQPQHF. The CDR3 DNA reads TGTGCCAGTAGGACGGACAGGGGCAATCAGCCCCAGCATTTT.